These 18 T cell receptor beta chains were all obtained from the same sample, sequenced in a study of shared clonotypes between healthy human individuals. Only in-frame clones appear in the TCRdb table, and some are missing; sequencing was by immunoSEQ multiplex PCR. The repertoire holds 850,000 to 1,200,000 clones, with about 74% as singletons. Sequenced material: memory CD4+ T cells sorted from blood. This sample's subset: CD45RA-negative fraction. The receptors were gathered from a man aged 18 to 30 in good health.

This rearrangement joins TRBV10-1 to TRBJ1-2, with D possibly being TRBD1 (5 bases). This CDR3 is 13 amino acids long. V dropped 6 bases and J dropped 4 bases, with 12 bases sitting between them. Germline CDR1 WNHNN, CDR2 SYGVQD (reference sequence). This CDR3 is CASSEAGTYGYTF. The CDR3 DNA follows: TGCGCCAGCAGCGAGGCAGGGACCTATGGCTACACCTTC.

This CDR3 reads CASSSVQGDGYTF. The CDR3 DNA follows: TGCGCCAGCAGCTCGGTGCAGGGGGATGGCTACACCTTC. The chain is built from TRBV5-1 and TRBJ1-2, with 7 nucleotides matching TRBD1. V shed 3 bases, J shed 6 bases, and the junction held 5 bases outside the gene matches. CDR3 size: 13 residues. Germline V gene data show CDR1 as SGHRS and CDR2 as YFSETQ.

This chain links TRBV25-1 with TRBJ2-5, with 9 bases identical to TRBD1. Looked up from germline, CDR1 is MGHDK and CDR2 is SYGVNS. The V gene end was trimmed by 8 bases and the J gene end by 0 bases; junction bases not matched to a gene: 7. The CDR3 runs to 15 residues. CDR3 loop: CASARTGVDQETQYF. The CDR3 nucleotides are TGTGCCAGCGCCAGGACAGGGGTAGACCAAGAGACCCAGTACTTC.

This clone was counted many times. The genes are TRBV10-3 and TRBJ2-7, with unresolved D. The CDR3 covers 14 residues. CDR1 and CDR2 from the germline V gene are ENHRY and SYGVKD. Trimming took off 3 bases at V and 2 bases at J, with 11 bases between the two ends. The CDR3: CAISESAGPYEQYF. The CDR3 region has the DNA TGTGCCATCAGTGAATCCGCAGGCCCCTACGAGCAGTACTTC.

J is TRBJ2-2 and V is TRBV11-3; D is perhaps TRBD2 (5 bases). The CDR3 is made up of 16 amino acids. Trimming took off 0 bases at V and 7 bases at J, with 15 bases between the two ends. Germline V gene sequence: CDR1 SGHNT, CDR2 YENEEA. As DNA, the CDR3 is TGTGCCAGCAGCTTAGATCCTGTGTCGGGGATCGGGGAGCTGTTTTTT. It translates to CASSLDPVSGIGELFF.

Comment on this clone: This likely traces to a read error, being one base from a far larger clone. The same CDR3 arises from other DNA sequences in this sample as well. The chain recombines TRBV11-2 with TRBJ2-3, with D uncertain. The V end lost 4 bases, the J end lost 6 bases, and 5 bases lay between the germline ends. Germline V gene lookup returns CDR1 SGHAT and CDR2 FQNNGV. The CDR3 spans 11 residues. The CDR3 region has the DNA TGTGCCAGCAGCTCCGGGGATACGCAGTATTTT. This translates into CASSSGDTQYF. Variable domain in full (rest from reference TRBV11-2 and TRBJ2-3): EAGVAQSPRYKIIEKRQSVAFWCNPISGHATLYWYQQILGQGPKLLIQFQNNGVVDDSQLPKDRFSAERLKGVDSTLKIQPAKLEDSAVYLCASSSGDTQYFGPGTRLTVL.

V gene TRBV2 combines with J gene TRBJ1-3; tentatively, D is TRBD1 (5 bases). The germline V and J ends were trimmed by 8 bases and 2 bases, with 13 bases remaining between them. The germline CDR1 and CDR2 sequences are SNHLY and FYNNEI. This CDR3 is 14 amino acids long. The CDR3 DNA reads TGTGCCAGCGGGATCGGGGGAACTGGAAACACCATATATTTT. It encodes CASGIGGTGNTIYF.

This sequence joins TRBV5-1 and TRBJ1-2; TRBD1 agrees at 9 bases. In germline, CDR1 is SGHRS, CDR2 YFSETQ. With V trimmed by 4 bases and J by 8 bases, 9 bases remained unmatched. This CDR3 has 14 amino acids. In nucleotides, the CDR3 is TGCGCCAGCAGCCCACAACAGGGGGCTGGCGGCTACACCTTC. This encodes CASSPQQGAGGYTF.

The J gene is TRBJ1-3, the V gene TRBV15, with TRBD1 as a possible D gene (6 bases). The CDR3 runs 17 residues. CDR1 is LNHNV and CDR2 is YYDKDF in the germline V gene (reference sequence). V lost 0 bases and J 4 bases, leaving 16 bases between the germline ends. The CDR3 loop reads CATSRDSGGASGNTIYF. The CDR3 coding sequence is TGTGCCACCAGCAGAGATTCGGGGGGCGCGTCCGGAAACACCATATATTTT.

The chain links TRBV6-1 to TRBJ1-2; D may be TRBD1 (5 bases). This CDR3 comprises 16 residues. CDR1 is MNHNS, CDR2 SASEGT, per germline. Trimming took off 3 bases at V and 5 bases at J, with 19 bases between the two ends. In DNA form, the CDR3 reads TGTGCCAGCAGTGACGTACCAGGGCTTGCTTTGTATGGCTACACCTTC. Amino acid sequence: CASSDVPGLALYGYTF.

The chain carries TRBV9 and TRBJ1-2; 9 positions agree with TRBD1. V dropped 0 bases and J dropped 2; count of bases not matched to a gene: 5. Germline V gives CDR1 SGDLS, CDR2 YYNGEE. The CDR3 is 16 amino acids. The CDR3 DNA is TGTGCCAGCAGCGTAGAAGGGACAGGGAGAAACTATGGCTACACCTTC. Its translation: CASSVEGTGRNYGYTF. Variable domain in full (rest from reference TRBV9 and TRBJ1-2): DSGVTQTPKHLITATGQRVTLRCSPRSGDLSVYWYQQSLDQGLQFLIQYYNGEERAKGNILERFSAQQFPDLHSELNLSSLELGDSALYFCASSVEGTGRNYGYTFGSGTRLTVV.

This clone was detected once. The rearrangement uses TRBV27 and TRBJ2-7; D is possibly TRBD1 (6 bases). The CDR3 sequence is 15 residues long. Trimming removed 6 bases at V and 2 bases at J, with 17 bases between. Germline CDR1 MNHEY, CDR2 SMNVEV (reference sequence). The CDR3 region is CASSRTGRGAYEQYF. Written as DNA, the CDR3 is TGTGCCAGCAGCAGAACCGGCAGGGGAGCCTACGAGCAGTACTTC.

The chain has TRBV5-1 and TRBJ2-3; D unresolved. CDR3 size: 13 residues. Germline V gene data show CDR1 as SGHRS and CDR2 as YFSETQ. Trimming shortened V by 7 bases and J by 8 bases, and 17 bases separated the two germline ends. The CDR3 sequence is CASSADPSGTQYF. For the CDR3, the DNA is TGCGCCAGCTCGGCGGACCCTTCCGGTACGCAGTATTTT.

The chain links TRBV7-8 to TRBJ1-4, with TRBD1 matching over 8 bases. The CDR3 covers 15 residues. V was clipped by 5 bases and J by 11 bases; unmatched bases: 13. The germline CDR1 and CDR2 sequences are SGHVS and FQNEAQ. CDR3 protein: CASSPDTTQGEKLFF. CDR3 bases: TGTGCCAGCAGCCCCGACACCACACAGGGGGAGAAACTGTTTTTT. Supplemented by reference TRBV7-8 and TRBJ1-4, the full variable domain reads GAGVSQSPRYKVAKRGQDVALRCDPISGHVSLFWYQQALGQGPEFLTYFQNEAQLDKSGLPSDRFFAERPEGSVSTLKIQRTQQEDSAVYLCASSPDTTQGEKLFFGSGTQLSVL.

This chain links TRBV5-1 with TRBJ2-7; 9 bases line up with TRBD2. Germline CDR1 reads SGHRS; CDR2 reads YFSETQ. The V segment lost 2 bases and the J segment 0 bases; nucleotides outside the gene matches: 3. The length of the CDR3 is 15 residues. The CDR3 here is CASSLASGVSYEQYF. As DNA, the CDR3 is TGCGCCAGCAGCTTAGCTAGCGGGGTCTCCTACGAGCAGTACTTC.

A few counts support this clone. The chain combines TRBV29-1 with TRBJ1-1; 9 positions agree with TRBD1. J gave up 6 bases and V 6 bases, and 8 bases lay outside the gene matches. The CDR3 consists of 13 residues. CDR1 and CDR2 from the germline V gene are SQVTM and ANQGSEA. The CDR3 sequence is CSVLPGQGAEAFF. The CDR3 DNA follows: TGCAGCGTGCTCCCGGGACAGGGAGCTGAAGCTTTCTTT.

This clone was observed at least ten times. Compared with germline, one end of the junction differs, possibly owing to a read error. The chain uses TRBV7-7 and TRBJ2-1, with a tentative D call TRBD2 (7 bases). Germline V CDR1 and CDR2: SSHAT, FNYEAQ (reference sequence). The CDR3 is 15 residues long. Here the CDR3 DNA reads TGTGCTAGCAGCTTAGTCGTGGGAGGGGGAAATGAGCAGTTCTTC. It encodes CASSLVVGGGNEQFF.

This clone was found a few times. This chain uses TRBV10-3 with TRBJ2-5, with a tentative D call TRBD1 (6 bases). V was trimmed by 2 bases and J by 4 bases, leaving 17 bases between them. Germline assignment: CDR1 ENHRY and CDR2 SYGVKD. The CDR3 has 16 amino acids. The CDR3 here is CAISEGTRGRGETQYF. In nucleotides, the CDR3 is TGTGCCATCAGTGAGGGGACAAGGGGCCGGGGAGAGACCCAGTACTTC.